Only a few counts were recorded for the clone carrying this T cell receptor (beta chain). Its target is not known. This CDR3 has 14 amino acids. The junction had 8 bases not matched to a gene; V was cut back by 6 bases and J by 2 bases. The germline CDR1 and CDR2 sequences are SQVTM and ANQGSEA. Conversion of TCR transcripts into cDNA relied on 5'RACE template switching, which added a universal primer site and UMIs. TCRdb reprocessed the 5' RACE reads via MiXCR and lists one record per CDR3 protein. The profile shows 500,000 to 650,000 distinct CDR3 sequences, roughly 12% of them singletons. This sample is drawn from a study of T cells after yellow fever vaccination. Study-wide results and limits: FACS-sorted repertoires could contain abundant clonotypes contaminating from the bulk population. The CD4 and CD8 compartments had a small share of their clonotypes in common.

The input for sequencing was PBMCs, taken on the day of the yellow fever booster vaccination. This clonotype was sampled from a man aged 25-45 years who received the YFV17D yellow fever vaccine. The chain carries TRBV29-1 and TRBJ2-7; 9 bases are shared with TRBD2. CDR3 nucleotide sequence: TGCAGCGTCCTCACGACTAGCGGCGCCTACGAGCAGTACTTC. Its protein is CSVLTTSGAYEQYF.